This T cell receptor (beta chain) was sequenced in a study of Graves' ophthalmopathy and Graves' hyperthyroidism. Findings and limits, study-wide: Blood repertoires reportedly contained most expanded thyroid clonotypes above 0.001 frequency.

For repertoire sequencing, the TCR beta CDR3 regions were amplified from RNA transcripts. The first round was an RT-PCR with HTBI primers, and the second round was a multiplex PCR. TCRdb independently ran MiXCR on the multiplex PCR reads; one entry per CDR3 protein. The sample has hundreds of thousands of distinct CDR3 sequences, 20% to 25% seen once. With respect to this clonotype: Its specificity is not known. Being one base from a much bigger clone, this may be a read error.

CDR1 and CDR2 from the germline V gene are MNHNS and SASEGT. The CDR3 runs 16 residues. This TCR was recovered from a woman aged 18-30 years with stable Graves' hyperthyroidism. V and J are TRBV6-1 and TRBJ1-3; D ambiguous. The specimen was peripheral blood. CDR3 amino acids: CASIRSPTVSGNTMYF. CDR3 in DNA: TGTGCCAGCATACGCAGCCCAACGGTCTCTGGAAACACCATGTATTTT.